This T cell receptor (beta chain) appears in the sequencing data of a study of blood T cell repertoires in COVID-19. Study-wide context: PBMCs, B-cell-depleted T cells, or T cells were the source of the cDNA or gDNA that made up the material.

Using immunoSEQ multiplex PCR, the repertoire was profiled, and TCRdb retains in-frame clones only, with some absent. This repertoire shows about 180,000 clones, around 77% found once; its top ten account for about 7%. V trimming: 5 bases; J trimming: 2 bases; junction bases outside the gene matches: 3. The CDR3 covers 15 residues. Germline V CDR1 and CDR2: SGHTA, FQGTGA. This clonotype was obtained from an older man with active or convalescent COVID-19. The chain combines TRBV7-3 with TRBJ2-3; TRBD2 matches at 11 bases. The sample was peripheral blood. The CDR3 bases are TGTGCCAGCAGCACTAGCGGGAGAAACACAGATACGCAGTATTTT. Its translation is CASSTSGRNTDTQYF.